The 28 T cell receptor beta chains listed next were all sequenced from one sample in a study of cytomegalovirus exposure and HLA in healthy donors. Researchers ran the PCR with 60 Vbeta and 13 Jbeta primers. The protocol was immunoSEQ multiplex PCR, while the TCRdb copy is restricted to in-frame clones and leaves out a portion. The sample carries about 190,000 clones, about four fifths recorded once. Input material: PBMCs. All receptors derive from a man between 25 and 39 years old in good health and CMV-seropositive.

This clone was counted a few times. The chain has TRBV9 and TRBJ2-1, with D uncertain. Germline V gene data show CDR1 as SGDLS and CDR2 as YYNGEE. This CDR3 spans 15 amino acids. Trimming stripped 0 bases from V and 2 bases from J, with 9 bases between. CDR3 in DNA: TGTGCCAGCAGCGTAGCGCCGCGAGCCTACAATGAGCAGTTCTTC. Its protein is CASSVAPRAYNEQFF.

The gene calls are TRBV11-2 and TRBJ2-3; 10 bases are a match to TRBD2. Trimming at V came to 5 bases and at J to 6 bases, leaving 8 bases not matched to a gene. Germline CDR1 reads SGHAT; CDR2 reads FQNNGV. This CDR3 has 15 residues. The CDR3, as DNA: TGTGCCAGCAGCCCTATAGCGGGGGGCCCGGATACGCAGTATTTT. Translating it yields CASSPIAGGPDTQYF. Combining the CDR3 with reference TRBV11-2 and TRBJ2-3 gives the whole variable domain EAGVAQSPRYKIIEKRQSVAFWCNPISGHATLYWYQQILGQGPKLLIQFQNNGVVDDSQLPKDRFSAERLKGVDSTLKIQPAKLEDSAVYLCASSPIAGGPDTQYFGPGTRLTVL.

The chain recombines TRBV5-6 with TRBJ2-2; 8 bases align to TRBD1. The CDR3 length is 16 residues. J lost 3 bases, V lost 4 bases, and 8 bases had no gene match. Germline lookup yields CDR1 SGHDT and CDR2 YYEEEE. CDR3 amino acids: CASSPTGGFYTGELFF. The CDR3 nucleotides are TGTGCCAGCAGCCCCACAGGGGGATTTTACACCGGGGAGCTGTTTTTT.

This sequence joins TRBV10-3 and TRBJ2-3, with 9 nucleotides matching TRBD1. The CDR3 extends over 18 amino acids. The V gene's germline CDR1 is ENHRY and CDR2 SYGVKD. V dropped 0 bases and J dropped 3; count of bases not matched to a gene: 10. In DNA form, the CDR3 reads TGTGCCATCAGTGAGTCATTAGGCGGGACAGGGAAAACAGATACGCAGTATTTT. Amino acid sequence: CAISESLGGTGKTDTQYF.

This clone was observed a single time. This rearrangement joins TRBV5-4 to TRBJ2-1; 8 bases line up with TRBD2. Germline values: CDR1 SGHNT, CDR2 YYREEE (reference sequence). V lost 4 bases, J lost 15 bases, and 18 bases stayed unmatched. This CDR3 has 15 amino acids. CDR3 nucleotide sequence: TGTGCCAGCAGCGATAAAACCCTTGGGACTAGTCGGCTGTTCTTC. Amino acid sequence: CASSDKTLGTSRLFF.

This chain links TRBV5-1 with TRBJ2-7; D call uncertain. V dropped 4 bases and J dropped 9 bases, with 23 bases sitting between them. Looked up from germline, CDR1 is SGHRS and CDR2 is YFSETQ. CDR3 length equals 15 residues. CDR3 amino acids: CASSPGLFPYERQYF. The CDR3, as DNA: TGCGCCAGCAGCCCCGGCCTCTTCCCTTACGAGCGGCAGTACTTC.

This clone was seen more than once but under ten times. The V call is TRBV6-1, the J call TRBJ1-4; 9 bases are shared with TRBD1. Per germline, CDR1 MNHNS and CDR2 SASEGT. V lost 1 base, J lost 9 bases, and 3 bases stayed unmatched. There are 14 residues in the CDR3. CDR3 protein: CASSEGQGGKKLFF. The CDR3 nucleotides read TGTGCCAGCAGTGAAGGACAGGGGGGGAAAAAACTGTTTTTT.

The chain carries TRBV30 and TRBJ1-5; D not certain. In germline, CDR1 is GTSNPN, CDR2 SVGIG (reference sequence). The V end was cut by 0 bases, the J end by 5 bases, with 8 bases between. The CDR3 is made up of 13 amino acids. The CDR3 region is CAWSVRGYQPQHF. CDR3 nucleotides: TGTGCCTGGAGTGTACGGGGTTATCAGCCCCAGCATTTT.

The chain uses TRBV19 and TRBJ2-2; 15 bases align to TRBD2. CDR3 length equals 18 residues. In germline, CDR1 is LNHDA, CDR2 SQIVND (reference sequence). V shed 3 bases and J 6 bases; nucleotides not matched to a gene: 8. CDR3 amino acids: CASSIIGTSGRTPGELFF. In DNA form, the CDR3 reads TGTGCCAGTAGTATTATTGGGACTAGCGGGAGGACCCCCGGGGAGCTGTTTTTT.

The J gene is TRBJ2-3, the V gene TRBV18; 9 bases match TRBD2. The CDR3 totals 16 residues. Germline values: CDR1 KGHSH, CDR2 LQKENI. V was pared by 1 base and J by 2 bases, with 4 bases of the junction left unmatched. The CDR3 DNA reads as TGTGCCAGCTCACCACTAGCGGGGGAACTCACAGATACGCAGTATTTT. Translating gives CASSPLAGELTDTQYF. The full variable domain, rest sourced from reference TRBV18 and TRBJ2-3, is NAGVMQNPRHLVRRRGQEARLRCSPMKGHSHVYWYRQLPEEGLKFMVYLQKENIIDESGMPKERFSAEFPKEGPSILRIQQVVRGDSAAYFCASSPLAGELTDTQYFGPGTRLTVL.

This chain connects TRBV21-1 to TRBJ1-5. TRBV21-1 is a recognized pseudogene. This CDR3 has 15 amino acids. This chain's CDR3 is CASSNLGGVRQPQHF. The CDR3 nucleotides are TGTGCCAGCAGCAATCTTGGGGGGGTACGACAGCCCCAGCATTTT.

V is TRBV27 and J is TRBJ2-7, with TRBD2 identical over 7 bases. Germline CDR1 and CDR2: MNHEY and SMNVEV (reference sequence). There are 16 residues in the CDR3. The V gene end was trimmed by 2 bases and the J gene end by 0 bases; junction bases not matched to a gene: 7. CDR3 in DNA: TGTGCCAGCAGTTTAACCCAACTAGCGAGCTCCTACGAGCAGTACTTC. It specifies CASSLTQLASSYEQYF.

The V and J genes are TRBV18 and TRBJ2-1, with a possible D match to TRBD2 (6 bases). The CDR3 is made up of 17 amino acids. Trimming cost V 3 bases and J 0 bases, with 15 bases left between them. Germline CDR1 KGHSH, CDR2 LQKENI. In nucleotides, the CDR3 is TGTGCCAGCTCACCGCGGACTATCTCAAGCTCCTACAATGAGCAGTTCTTC. Its translation: CASSPRTISSSYNEQFF.

The chain recombines TRBV19 with TRBJ2-5; 8 bases map to TRBD1. V lost 0 bases and J lost 2; bases outside the gene matches: 11. Germline CDR1 is LNHDA and CDR2 is SQIVND (reference sequence). The CDR3 extends over 18 amino acids. The CDR3 sequence: CASSIDPRDRPGQETQYF. CDR3 DNA: TGTGCCAGTAGTATAGATCCCCGGGACAGGCCTGGACAAGAGACCCAGTACTTC.

This sequence joins TRBV7-6 and TRBJ1-1; D is undetermined. The CDR3 runs to 14 residues. Trimming removed 7 bases from V and 3 bases from J, with 15 bases in between. From germline, CDR1 is SGHVS and CDR2 FNYEAQ. CDR3 amino acids: CASTMAVAYTEAFF. CDR3 DNA: TGTGCCAGCACCATGGCCGTAGCGTACACTGAAGCTTTCTTT.

The rearrangement joins TRBV2 to TRBJ2-7; TRBD1 agrees at 10 bases. CDR1 is SNHLY, CDR2 FYNNEI, per germline. J lost 3 bases, V lost 6 bases, and 2 bases had no gene match. This CDR3 comprises 13 residues. CDR3 loop: CASRDRGIYEQYF. In nucleotides, the CDR3 is TGTGCCAGCAGGGACAGGGGGATCTACGAGCAGTACTTC.

The chain carries TRBV11-2 and TRBJ2-2; a weak D match, TRBD1 (7 bases). V was trimmed by 6 bases and J by 5 bases, leaving 19 bases between them. The CDR3 length is 16 residues. Germline CDR1 reads SGHAT; CDR2 reads FQNNGV. CDR3 bases: TGTGCCAGCAGTCCAGGGGGGTGGCGAGGTACCGGGGAGCTGTTTTTT. Translating gives CASSPGGWRGTGELFF.

CDR3 sequence (DNA): TGTGCCAGCAGCTTACTGTGGACAGAAGGCACTGAAGCTTTCTTT. The encoded protein is CASSLLWTEGTEAFF. V is TRBV9 and J is TRBJ1-1, with D tentatively TRBD1 (6 bases). In germline, CDR1 is SGDLS, CDR2 YYNGEE. V lost 4 bases, J lost 4 bases, and 17 bases lay in between. This CDR3 has 15 residues.

V and J are TRBV19 and TRBJ2-2, with 12 positions matching TRBD2. From germline, CDR1 is LNHDA and CDR2 SQIVND (reference sequence). The CDR3 runs 19 residues. After removal of 1 base from V and 5 bases from J, the junction contained 11 bases not matched to a gene. The CDR3 bases are TGTGCCAGTAGTATAGGCCTAGCGGGAGGGTCGGTAGGAACCGGGGAGCTGTTTTTT. Translating it yields CASSIGLAGGSVGTGELFF.

The CDR3 loop reads CASNPRPRSYEQYF. CDR3 DNA: TGTGCCAGTAATCCCCGGCCGCGGTCCTACGAGCAGTACTTC. The rearrangement joins TRBV19 to TRBJ2-7; D not certain. CDR1 and CDR2 (germline): LNHDA, SQIVND (reference sequence). This CDR3 contains 14 residues. The V gene lost 7 bases and the J gene lost 1 base, with 14 bases spanning the gap.

The rearrangement joins TRBV29-1 to TRBJ2-7; 10 nucleotides line up with TRBD1. V was clipped by 7 bases and J by 6 bases; unmatched bases: 3. This CDR3 has 11 amino acids. CDR1 SQVTM and CDR2 ANQGSEA come from the germline V gene. CDR3 loop: CSARTGGEQYF. In nucleotides, the CDR3 is TGCAGCGCCCGGACAGGGGGCGAGCAGTACTTC.

The chain has TRBV30 and TRBJ2-7; 7 nucleotides match TRBD1. This CDR3 spans 13 amino acids. The V segment lost 0 bases and the J segment 9 bases; nucleotides outside the gene matches: 8. Germline V gene data show CDR1 as GTSNPN and CDR2 as SVGIG (reference sequence). The CDR3, as DNA: TGTGCCTGGAGTGTATATGAAAGGGACAGGCAGTACTTC. Translated: CAWSVYERDRQYF.

The genes are TRBV28 and TRBJ2-2, with 10 bases identical to TRBD2. The junction had 9 bases not matched to a gene; V was cut back by 1 base and J by 4 bases. CDR1 and CDR2 (germline): MDHEN, SYDVKM. The CDR3 is 18 residues long. The CDR3 here is CASSLYVPGTSVTGELFF. The CDR3 DNA sequence: TGTGCCAGCAGTTTATATGTGCCCGGGACTAGCGTCACCGGGGAGCTGTTTTTT.

The rearrangement joins TRBV6-5 to TRBJ2-7, with 7 bases identical to TRBD2. Looked up from germline, CDR1 is MNHEY and CDR2 is SVGAGI. Trimming removed 0 bases from V and 2 bases from J; junction bases left unmatched: 4. The CDR3 extends over 15 amino acids. The CDR3 nucleotides are TGTGCCAGCAGTTACTCGAAGGCGGGAGCCTACGAGCAGTACTTC. It translates to CASSYSKAGAYEQYF.

The chain uses TRBV29-1 and TRBJ2-7; 9 bases fit TRBD1. V was clipped by 6 bases and J by 5 bases; unmatched bases: 17. The CDR3 spans 16 residues. Germline CDR1 is SQVTM and CDR2 is ANQGSEA. In nucleotides, the CDR3 is TGCAGCGTGGTGCGTGGGACAGGGTGGGGGAGGGACGAGCAGTACTTC. Translated, it gives CSVVRGTGWGRDEQYF.

The V call is TRBV5-1, the J call TRBJ2-3, with D possibly TRBD2 on 6 matching bases. The germline gives CDR1 SGHRS, CDR2 YFSETQ. V was cut by 4 bases and J by 5 bases, with 14 bases left in between. The CDR3 spans 14 residues. The CDR3: CASSTGLEGDTQYF. CDR3 bases: TGCGCCAGCAGCACGGGACTTGAGGGAGATACGCAGTATTTT.

V usage is TRBV10-2 and J usage is TRBJ2-2; the D gene is possibly TRBD2 (6 bases). The length of the CDR3 is 14 residues. The V end was cut by 10 bases, the J end by 5 bases, with 17 bases between. CDR1 is WSHSY and CDR2 is SAAADI in the germline V gene. The CDR3 coding sequence is TGCGCCACCCAAGGGCTAGCGAGGACCGGGGAGCTGTTTTTT. This translates into CATQGLARTGELFF.

This sequence joins TRBV7-2 and TRBJ1-2; D call uncertain. The germline CDR1 and CDR2 sequences are SGHTA and FQGNSA. This CDR3 spans 13 amino acids. The V end lost 1 base, the J end lost 8 bases, and 11 bases lay between the germline ends. CDR3 in DNA: TGTGCCAGCAGCTTAGACTCACCGGGGGGCTACACCTTC. Its protein product is CASSLDSPGGYTF.